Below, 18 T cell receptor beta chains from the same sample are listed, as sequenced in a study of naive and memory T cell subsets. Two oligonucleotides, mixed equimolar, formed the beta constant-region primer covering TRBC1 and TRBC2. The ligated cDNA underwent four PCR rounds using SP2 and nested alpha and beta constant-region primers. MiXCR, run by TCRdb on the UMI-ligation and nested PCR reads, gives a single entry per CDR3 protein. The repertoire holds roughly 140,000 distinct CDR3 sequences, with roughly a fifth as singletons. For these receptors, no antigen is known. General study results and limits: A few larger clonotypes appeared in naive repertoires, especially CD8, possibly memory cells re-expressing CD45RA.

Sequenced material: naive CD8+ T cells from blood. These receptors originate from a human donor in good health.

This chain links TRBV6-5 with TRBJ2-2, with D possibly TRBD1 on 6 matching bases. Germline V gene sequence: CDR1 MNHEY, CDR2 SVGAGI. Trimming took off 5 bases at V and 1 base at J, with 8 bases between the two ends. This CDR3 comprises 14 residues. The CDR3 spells CASSIQGNTGELFF. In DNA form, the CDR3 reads TGTGCCAGCAGTATACAGGGGAACACCGGGGAGCTGTTTTTT.

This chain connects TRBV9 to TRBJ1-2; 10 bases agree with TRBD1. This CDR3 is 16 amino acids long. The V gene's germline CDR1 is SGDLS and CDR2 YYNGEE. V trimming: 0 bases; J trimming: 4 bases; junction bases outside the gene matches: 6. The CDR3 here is CASSVGGTGVTYGYTF. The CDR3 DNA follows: TGTGCCAGCAGCGTAGGGGGGACAGGGGTAACCTATGGCTACACCTTC.

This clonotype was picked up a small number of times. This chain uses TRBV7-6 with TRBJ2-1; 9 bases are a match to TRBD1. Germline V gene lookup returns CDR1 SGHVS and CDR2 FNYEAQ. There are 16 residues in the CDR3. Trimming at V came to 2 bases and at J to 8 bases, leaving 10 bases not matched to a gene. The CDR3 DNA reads TGTGCCAGCAGCTTAATAGTACAGGGGGCGGTGGATGAGCAGTTCTTC. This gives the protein CASSLIVQGAVDEQFF.

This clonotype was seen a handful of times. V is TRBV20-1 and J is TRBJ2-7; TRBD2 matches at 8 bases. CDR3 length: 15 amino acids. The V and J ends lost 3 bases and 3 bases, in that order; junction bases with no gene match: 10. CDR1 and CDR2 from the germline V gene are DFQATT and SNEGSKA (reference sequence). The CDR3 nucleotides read TGCAGTGCTAGGGACCCAGGAGCGGGAGACTACGAGCAGTACTTC. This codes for CSARDPGAGDYEQYF.

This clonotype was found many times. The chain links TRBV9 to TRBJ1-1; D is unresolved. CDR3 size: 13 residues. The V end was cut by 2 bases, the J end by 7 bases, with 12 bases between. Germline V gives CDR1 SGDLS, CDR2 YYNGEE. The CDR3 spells CASSVDNRHEAFF. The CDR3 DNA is TGTGCCAGCAGCGTTGATAACCGACATGAAGCTTTCTTT.

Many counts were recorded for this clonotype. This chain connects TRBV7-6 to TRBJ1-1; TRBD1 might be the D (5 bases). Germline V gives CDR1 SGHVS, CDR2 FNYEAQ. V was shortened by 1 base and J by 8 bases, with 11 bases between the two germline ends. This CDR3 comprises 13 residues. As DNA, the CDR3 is TGTGCCAGCAGCTTAGAAGGCCCAGGGGAAGCTTTCTTT. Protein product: CASSLEGPGEAFF.

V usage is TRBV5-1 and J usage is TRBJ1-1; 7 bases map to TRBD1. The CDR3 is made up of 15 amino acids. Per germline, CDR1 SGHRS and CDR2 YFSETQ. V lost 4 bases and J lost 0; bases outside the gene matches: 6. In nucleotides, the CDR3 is TGCGCCAGCAGCCAGCAGGGGGGTATGAACACTGAAGCTTTCTTT. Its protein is CASSQQGGMNTEAFF.

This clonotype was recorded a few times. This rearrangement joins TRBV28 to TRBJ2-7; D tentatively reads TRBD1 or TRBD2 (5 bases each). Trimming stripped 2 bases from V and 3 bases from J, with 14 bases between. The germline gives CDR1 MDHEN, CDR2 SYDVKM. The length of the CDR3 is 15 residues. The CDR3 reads CASSLPLGRHYEQYF. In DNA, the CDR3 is TGTGCCAGCAGTTTACCCCTGGGACGCCACTACGAGCAGTACTTC.

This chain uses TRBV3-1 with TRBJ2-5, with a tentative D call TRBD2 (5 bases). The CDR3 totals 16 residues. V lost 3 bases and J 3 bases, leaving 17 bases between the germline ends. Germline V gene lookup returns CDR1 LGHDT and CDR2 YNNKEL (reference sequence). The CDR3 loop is CASSQGSLRLKETQYF. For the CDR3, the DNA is TGTGCCAGCAGCCAGGGGAGTTTGCGCCTCAAAGAGACCCAGTACTTC.

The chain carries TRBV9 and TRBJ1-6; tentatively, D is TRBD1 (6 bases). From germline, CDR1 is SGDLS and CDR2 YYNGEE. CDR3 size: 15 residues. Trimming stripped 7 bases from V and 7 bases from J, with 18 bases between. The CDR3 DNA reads TGTGCCAGCTCCGAGTGGGGACAATCCAATTCACCCCTCCACTTT. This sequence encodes CASSEWGQSNSPLHF.

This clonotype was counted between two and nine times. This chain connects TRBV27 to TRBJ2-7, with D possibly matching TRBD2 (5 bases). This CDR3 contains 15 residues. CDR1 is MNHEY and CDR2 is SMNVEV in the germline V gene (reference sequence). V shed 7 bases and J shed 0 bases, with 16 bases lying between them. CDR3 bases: TGTGCCAGCAAGGGAACGGGAAAAATCTCCTACGAGCAGTACTTC. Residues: CASKGTGKISYEQYF.

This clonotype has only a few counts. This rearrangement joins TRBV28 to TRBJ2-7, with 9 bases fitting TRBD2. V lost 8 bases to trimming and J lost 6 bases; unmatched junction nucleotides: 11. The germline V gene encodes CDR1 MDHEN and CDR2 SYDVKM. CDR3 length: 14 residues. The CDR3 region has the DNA TGTGCCAGCTGGAAAGGGACTAGCACGACCGAGCAGTACTTC. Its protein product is CASWKGTSTTEQYF.

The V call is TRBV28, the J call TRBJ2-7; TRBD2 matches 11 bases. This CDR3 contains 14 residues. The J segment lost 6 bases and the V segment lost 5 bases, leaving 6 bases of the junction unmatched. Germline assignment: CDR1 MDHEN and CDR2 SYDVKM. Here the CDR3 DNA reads TGTGCCAGCAGTATACTAGCGGGAGCCGGCGAGCAGTACTTC. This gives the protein CASSILAGAGEQYF.

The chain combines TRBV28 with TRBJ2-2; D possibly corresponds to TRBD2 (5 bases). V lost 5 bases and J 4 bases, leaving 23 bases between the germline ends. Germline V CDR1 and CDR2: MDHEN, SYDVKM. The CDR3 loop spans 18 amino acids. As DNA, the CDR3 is TGTGCCAGCAGTCTCCCAGTGGAGGTGCCCCTCTTCACCGGGGAGCTGTTTTTT. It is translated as CASSLPVEVPLFTGELFF.

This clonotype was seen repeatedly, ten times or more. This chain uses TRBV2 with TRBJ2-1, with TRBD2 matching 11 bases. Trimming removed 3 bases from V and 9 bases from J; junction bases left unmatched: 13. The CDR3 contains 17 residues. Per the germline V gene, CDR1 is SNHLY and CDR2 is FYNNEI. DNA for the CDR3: TGTGCCAGCAGTGACCGCCAACTAGCGGGAGAGCTAGGTGAGCAGTTCTTC. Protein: CASSDRQLAGELGEQFF.

CDR3: CASSIMESDTQYF. The CDR3, as DNA: TGCGCCAGTAGTATAATGGAGTCAGATACGCAGTATTTT. The rearrangement uses TRBV10-2 and TRBJ2-3; D is undetermined. The CDR3 is made up of 13 amino acids. Trimming left V 9 bases short and J 4 bases short, with 14 bases between. Germline CDR1 reads WSHSY; CDR2 reads SAAADI.

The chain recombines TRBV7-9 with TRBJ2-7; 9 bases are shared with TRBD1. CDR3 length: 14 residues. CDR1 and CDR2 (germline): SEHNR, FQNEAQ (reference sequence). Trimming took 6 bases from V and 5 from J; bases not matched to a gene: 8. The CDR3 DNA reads TGTGCCAGCAGTTCGGGACAGGGCCTCCACGAGCAGTACTTC. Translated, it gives CASSSGQGLHEQYF.

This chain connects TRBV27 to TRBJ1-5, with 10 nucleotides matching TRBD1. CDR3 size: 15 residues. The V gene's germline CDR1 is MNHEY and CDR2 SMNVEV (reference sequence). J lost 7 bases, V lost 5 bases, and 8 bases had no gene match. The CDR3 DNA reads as TGTGCCAGCAGTCATGGGACAGGGGTACGGCAGCCCCAGCATTTT. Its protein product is CASSHGTGVRQPQHF.